A single sample gave rise to the 8 T cell receptor beta chains below, sequenced in a study of blood T cell repertoires in COVID-19. Method: immunoSEQ multiplex PCR; TCRdb's copy keeps in-frame clones and lacks some. The sample has about 100,000 clones, roughly 79% seen once; the top ten hold around 30%. Sequenced material: peripheral blood. These receptors originate from a man in his 70s with active or convalescent COVID-19.

The rearrangement joins TRBV29-1 to TRBJ1-2; 7 bases match TRBD1. Looked up from germline, CDR1 is SQVTM and CDR2 is ANQGSEA. V lost 4 bases and J lost 6; bases outside the gene matches: 5. The CDR3 spans 12 residues. The CDR3 sequence is CSVARGTDGYTF. CDR3 bases: TGCAGCGTTGCCAGGGGGACTGATGGCTACACCTTC. The full variable domain, with the rest looked up from reference TRBV29-1 and TRBJ1-2, is SAVISQKPSRDICQRGTSLTIQCQVDSQVTMMFWYRQQPGQSLTLIATANQGSEATYESGFVIDKFPISRPNLTFSTLTVSNMSPEDSSIYLCSVARGTDGYTFGSGTRLTVV.

This chain joins TRBV27 and TRBJ2-5; 11 nucleotides line up with TRBD2. Germline-derived CDR1 and CDR2 are MNHEY and SMNVEV (reference sequence). V trimming: 0 bases; J trimming: 4 bases; junction bases outside the gene matches: 4. This CDR3 has 16 amino acids. The CDR3 region is CASSLSSGGALETQYF. The CDR3 DNA is TGTGCCAGCAGTTTATCTAGCGGGGGGGCCTTAGAGACCCAGTACTTC.

This chain links TRBV30 with TRBJ1-1, with D unclear. This CDR3 comprises 15 residues. V lost 5 bases to trimming and J lost 0 bases, with 16 bases between them. The V gene's germline CDR1 is GTSNPN and CDR2 SVGIG (reference sequence). CDR3 bases: TGTGCCTGGGGAGGCGGTCGGAGGGTGAACACTGAAGCTTTCTTT. This translates into CAWGGGRRVNTEAFF.

This rearrangement joins TRBV5-1 to TRBJ1-1; D possibly corresponds to TRBD1 (6 bases). The germline CDR1 and CDR2 sequences are SGHRS and YFSETQ. CDR3 length equals 15 residues. V was trimmed by 1 base and J by 1 base, leaving 11 bases between them. CDR3 nucleotide sequence: TGCGCCAGCAGCTTGACCGGGACACCGAACACTGAAGCTTTCTTT. Encoded protein: CASSLTGTPNTEAFF.

V is TRBV7-2 and J is TRBJ2-7; 7 bases agree with TRBD2. This CDR3 spans 14 amino acids. V lost 1 base to trimming and J lost 5 bases; unmatched junction nucleotides: 5. CDR1 and CDR2 (germline): SGHTA, FQGNSA. The CDR3 DNA reads as TGTGCCAGCAGCTTAGAGACTAGCAACGACGAGCAGTACTTC. It encodes CASSLETSNDEQYF.

The chain carries TRBV9 and TRBJ2-1, with 7 bases fitting TRBD2. V was pared by 0 bases and J by 7 bases, with 10 bases of the junction left unmatched. The germline V gene has CDR1 SGDLS and CDR2 YYNGEE. The CDR3 is made up of 16 amino acids. The DNA of the CDR3 is TGTGCCAGCAGCGTAGCTGCGGGGGTAGGTGGGAATGAGCAGTTCTTC. Translated: CASSVAAGVGGNEQFF.

This sequence joins TRBV5-4 and TRBJ2-1, with 7 bases identical to TRBD1. The CDR3 is 15 amino acids. J was trimmed by 6 bases and V by 1 base; bases with no gene match: 7. Germline lookup yields CDR1 SGHNT and CDR2 YYREEE (reference sequence). The CDR3 DNA reads as TGTGCCAGCAGCTTGAAGAGGGGGCGAATCAATGAGCAGTTCTTC. Translated: CASSLKRGRINEQFF.

This clone is a singleton in its sample. V is TRBV29-1 and J is TRBJ1-1; possible D gene TRBD1, 6 bases. The CDR3 runs to 12 residues. Germline V gene sequence: CDR1 SQVTM, CDR2 ANQGSEA. The germline V and J ends were trimmed by 3 bases and 5 bases, with 10 bases remaining between them. CDR3 nucleotides: TGCAGCGTTGACGGGGGGCTGACTGAAGCTTTCTTT. It yields the protein CSVDGGLTEAFF.